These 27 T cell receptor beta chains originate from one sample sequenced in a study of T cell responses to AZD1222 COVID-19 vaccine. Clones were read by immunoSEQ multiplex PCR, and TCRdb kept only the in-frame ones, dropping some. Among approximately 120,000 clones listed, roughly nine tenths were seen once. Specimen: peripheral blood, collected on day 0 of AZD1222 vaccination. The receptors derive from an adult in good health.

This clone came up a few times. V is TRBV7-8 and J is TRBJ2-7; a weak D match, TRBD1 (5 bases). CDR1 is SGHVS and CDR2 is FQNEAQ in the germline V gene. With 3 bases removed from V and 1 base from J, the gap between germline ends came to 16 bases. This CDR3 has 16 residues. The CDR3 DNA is TGTGCCAGCAGCTTTGGTTTTCGGGCAGGGTCCTACGAGCAGTACTTC. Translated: CASSFGFRAGSYEQYF. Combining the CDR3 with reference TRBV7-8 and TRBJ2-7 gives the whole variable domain GAGVSQSPRYKVAKRGQDVALRCDPISGHVSLFWYQQALGQGPEFLTYFQNEAQLDKSGLPSDRFFAERPEGSVSTLKIQRTQQEDSAVYLCASSFGFRAGSYEQYFGPGTRLTVT.

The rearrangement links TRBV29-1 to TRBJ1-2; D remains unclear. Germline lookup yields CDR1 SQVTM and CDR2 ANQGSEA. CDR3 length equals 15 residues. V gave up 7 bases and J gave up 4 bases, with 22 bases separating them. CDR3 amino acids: CSALPLITSTYGYTF. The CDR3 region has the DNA TGCAGCGCCCTCCCCCTTATCACCTCTACCTATGGCTACACCTTC.

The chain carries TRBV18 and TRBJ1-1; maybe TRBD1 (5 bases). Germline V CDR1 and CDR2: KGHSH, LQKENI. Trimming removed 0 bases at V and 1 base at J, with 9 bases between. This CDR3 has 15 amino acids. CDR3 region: CASSPPTTENTEAFF. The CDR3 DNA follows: TGTGCCAGCTCACCACCGACGACAGAGAACACTGAAGCTTTCTTT.

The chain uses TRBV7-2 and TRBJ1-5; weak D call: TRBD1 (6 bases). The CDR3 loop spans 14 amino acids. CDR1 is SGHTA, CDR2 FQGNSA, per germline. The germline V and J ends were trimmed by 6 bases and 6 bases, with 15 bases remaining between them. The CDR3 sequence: CASRAPGVSQPQHF. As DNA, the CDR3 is TGTGCCAGCAGAGCCCCAGGGGTTAGTCAGCCCCAGCATTTT.

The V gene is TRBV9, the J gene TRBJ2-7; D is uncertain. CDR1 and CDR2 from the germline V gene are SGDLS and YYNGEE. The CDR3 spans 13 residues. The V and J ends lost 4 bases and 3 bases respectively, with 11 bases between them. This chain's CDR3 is CASSPKDLYEQYF. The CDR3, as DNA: TGTGCCAGCAGCCCCAAGGACCTCTACGAGCAGTACTTC.

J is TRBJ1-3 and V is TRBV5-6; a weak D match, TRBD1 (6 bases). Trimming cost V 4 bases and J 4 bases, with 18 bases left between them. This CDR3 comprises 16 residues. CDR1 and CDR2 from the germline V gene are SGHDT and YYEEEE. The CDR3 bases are TGTGCCAGCAGCGATAATCCAGGGGAGACCGGAAACACCATATATTTT. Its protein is CASSDNPGETGNTIYF.

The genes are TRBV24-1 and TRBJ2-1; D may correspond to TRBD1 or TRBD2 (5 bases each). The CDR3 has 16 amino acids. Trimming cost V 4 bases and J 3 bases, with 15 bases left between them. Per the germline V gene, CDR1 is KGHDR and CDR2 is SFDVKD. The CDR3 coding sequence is TGTGCCACCAGTGACCAAGGGACGTTAAACTACAATGAGCAGTTCTTC. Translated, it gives CATSDQGTLNYNEQFF.

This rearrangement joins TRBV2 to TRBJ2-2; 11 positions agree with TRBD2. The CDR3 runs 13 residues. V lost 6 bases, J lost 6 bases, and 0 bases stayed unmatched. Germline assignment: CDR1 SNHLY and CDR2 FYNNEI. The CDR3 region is CASRLAGAGELFF. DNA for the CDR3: TGTGCCAGCAGACTAGCGGGAGCCGGGGAGCTGTTTTTT. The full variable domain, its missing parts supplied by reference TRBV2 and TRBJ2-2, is EPEVTQTPSHQVTQMGQEVILRCVPISNHLYFYWYRQILGQKVEFLVSFYNNEISEKSEIFDDQFSVERPDGSNFTLKIRSTKLEDSAMYFCASRLAGAGELFFGEGSRLTVL.

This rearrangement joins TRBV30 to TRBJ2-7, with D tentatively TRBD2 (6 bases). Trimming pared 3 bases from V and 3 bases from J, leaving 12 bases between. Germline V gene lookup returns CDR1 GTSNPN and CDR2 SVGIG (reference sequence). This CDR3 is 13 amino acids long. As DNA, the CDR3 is TGTGCCTGGAGCCCGGAGACTAGCTACGAGCAGTACTTC. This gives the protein CAWSPETSYEQYF.

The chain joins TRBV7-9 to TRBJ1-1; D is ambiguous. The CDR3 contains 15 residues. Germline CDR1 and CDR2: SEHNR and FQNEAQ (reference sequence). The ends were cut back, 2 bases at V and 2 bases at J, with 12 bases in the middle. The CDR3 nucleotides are TGTGCCAGCAGCTTATCCGGGCCTTACAACACTGAAGCTTTCTTT. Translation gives CASSLSGPYNTEAFF.

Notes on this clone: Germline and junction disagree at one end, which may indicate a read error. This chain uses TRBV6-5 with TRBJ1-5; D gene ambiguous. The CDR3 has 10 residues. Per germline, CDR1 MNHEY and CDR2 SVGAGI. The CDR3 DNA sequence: TGTGCCAGCGGTTACCAGCCCCAGCATTTT. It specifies CASGYQPQHF.

DNA of the CDR3: TGTGCCAGTAGCTTTAAACCGGGACAGGGTGGGTTCGAGCAGTACTTC. Protein product: CASSFKPGQGGFEQYF. The gene calls are TRBV19 and TRBJ2-7; TRBD1 matches at 9 bases. After removal of 6 bases from V and 6 bases from J, the junction contained 15 bases not matched to a gene. This CDR3 region has 16 residues. CDR1 LNHDA and CDR2 SQIVND come from the germline V gene (reference sequence). The full variable domain, its missing parts supplied by reference TRBV19 and TRBJ2-7, is DGGITQSPKYLFRKEGQNVTLSCEQNLNHDAMYWYRQDPGQGLRLIYYSQIVNDFQKGDIAEGYSVSREKKESFPLTVTSAQKNPTAFYLCASSFKPGQGGFEQYFGPGTRLTVT.

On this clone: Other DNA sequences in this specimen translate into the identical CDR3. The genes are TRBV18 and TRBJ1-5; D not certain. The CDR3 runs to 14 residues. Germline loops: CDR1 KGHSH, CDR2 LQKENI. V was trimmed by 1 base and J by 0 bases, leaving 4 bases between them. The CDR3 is CASSPRDSNQPQHF. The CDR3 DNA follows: TGTGCCAGCTCACCACGGGATAGCAATCAGCCCCAGCATTTT.

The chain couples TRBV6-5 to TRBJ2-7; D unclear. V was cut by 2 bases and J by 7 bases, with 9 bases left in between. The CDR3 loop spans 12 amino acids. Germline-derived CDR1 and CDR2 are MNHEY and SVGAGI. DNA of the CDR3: TGTGCCAGCAGTTACGGCCTGGGGGAGCAGTACTTC. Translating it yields CASSYGLGEQYF.

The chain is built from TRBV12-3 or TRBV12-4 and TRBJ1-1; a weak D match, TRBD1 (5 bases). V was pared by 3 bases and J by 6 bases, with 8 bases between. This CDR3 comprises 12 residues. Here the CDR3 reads CASSFGGAEAFF. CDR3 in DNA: TGTGCCAGCAGTTTCGGAGGGGCTGAAGCTTTCTTT.

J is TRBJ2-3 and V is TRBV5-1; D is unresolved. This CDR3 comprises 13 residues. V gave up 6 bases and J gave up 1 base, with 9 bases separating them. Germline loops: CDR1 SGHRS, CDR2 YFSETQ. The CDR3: CASTEGGTDTQYF. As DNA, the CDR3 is TGCGCCAGCACCGAAGGAGGCACAGATACGCAGTATTTT.

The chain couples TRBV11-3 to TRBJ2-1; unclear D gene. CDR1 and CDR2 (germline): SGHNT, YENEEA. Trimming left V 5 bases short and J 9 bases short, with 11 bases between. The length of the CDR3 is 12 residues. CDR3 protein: CASSVIETEQFF. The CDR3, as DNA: TGTGCCAGCAGCGTAATAGAGACTGAGCAGTTCTTC.

The CDR3 loop is CASMYPGGNQPQHF. For the CDR3, the DNA is TGTGCCAGTATGTATCCGGGGGGAAATCAGCCCCAGCATTTT. This rearrangement joins TRBV19 to TRBJ1-5, with D perhaps TRBD1 (5 bases). Per germline, CDR1 LNHDA and CDR2 SQIVND (reference sequence). V lost 7 bases to trimming and J lost 4 bases, with 14 bases between them. The CDR3 extends over 14 amino acids. The full variable domain, its missing parts supplied by reference TRBV19 and TRBJ1-5, is DGGITQSPKYLFRKEGQNVTLSCEQNLNHDAMYWYRQDPGQGLRLIYYSQIVNDFQKGDIAEGYSVSREKKESFPLTVTSAQKNPTAFYLCASMYPGGNQPQHFGDGTRLSIL.

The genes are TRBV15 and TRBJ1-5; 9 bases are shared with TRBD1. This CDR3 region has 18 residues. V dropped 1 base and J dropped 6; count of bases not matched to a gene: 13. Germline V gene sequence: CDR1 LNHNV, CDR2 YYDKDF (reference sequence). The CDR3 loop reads CATSRGGQGDRMSQPQHF. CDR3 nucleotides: TGTGCCACCAGCAGAGGGGGACAGGGAGACCGAATGAGTCAGCCCCAGCATTTT.

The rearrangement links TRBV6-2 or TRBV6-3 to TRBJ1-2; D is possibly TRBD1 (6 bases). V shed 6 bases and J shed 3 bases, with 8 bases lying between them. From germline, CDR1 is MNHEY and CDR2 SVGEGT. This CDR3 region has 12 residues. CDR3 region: CASSNRDYGYTF. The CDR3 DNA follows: TGTGCCAGCAGCAACAGGGACTATGGCTACACCTTC.

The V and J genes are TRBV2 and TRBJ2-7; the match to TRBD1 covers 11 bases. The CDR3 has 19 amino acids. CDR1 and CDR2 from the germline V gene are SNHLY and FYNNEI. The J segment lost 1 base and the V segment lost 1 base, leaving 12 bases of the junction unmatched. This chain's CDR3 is CASSEVDRGPLPISYEQYF. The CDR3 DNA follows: TGTGCCAGCAGTGAAGTGGACAGGGGGCCACTGCCTATATCCTACGAGCAGTACTTC.

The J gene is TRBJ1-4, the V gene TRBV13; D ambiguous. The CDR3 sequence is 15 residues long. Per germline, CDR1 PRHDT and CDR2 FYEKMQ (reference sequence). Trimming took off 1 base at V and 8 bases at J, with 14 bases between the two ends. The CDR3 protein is CASSLVSQRGEKLFF. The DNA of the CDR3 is TGTGCCAGCAGCTTAGTTAGCCAGAGAGGCGAAAAACTGTTTTTT. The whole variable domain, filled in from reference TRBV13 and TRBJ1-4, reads AAGVIQSPRHLIKEKRETATLKCYPIPRHDTVYWYQQGPGQDPQFLISFYEKMQSDKGSIPDRFSAQQFSDYHSELNMSSLELGDSALYFCASSLVSQRGEKLFFGSGTQLSVL.

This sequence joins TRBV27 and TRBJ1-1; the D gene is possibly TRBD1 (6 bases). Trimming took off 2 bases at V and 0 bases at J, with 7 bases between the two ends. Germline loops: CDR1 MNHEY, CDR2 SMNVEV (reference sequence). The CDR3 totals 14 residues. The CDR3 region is CASSLEGVNTEAFF. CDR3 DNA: TGTGCCAGCAGTTTAGAGGGGGTGAACACTGAAGCTTTCTTT.

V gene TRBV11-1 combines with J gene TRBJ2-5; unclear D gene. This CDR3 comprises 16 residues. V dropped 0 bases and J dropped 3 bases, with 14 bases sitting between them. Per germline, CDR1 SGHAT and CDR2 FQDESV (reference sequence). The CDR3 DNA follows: TGTGCCAGCAGCTTAGCGCTGGCTGGACCAAAAGAGACCCAGTACTTC. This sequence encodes CASSLALAGPKETQYF.

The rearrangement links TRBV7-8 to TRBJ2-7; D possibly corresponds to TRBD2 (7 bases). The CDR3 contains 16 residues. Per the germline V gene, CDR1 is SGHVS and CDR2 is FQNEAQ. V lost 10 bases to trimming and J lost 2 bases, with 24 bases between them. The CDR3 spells CANRARRGLAAYEQYF. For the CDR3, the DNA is TGTGCCAACAGGGCGCGGCGTGGGCTAGCGGCCTACGAGCAGTACTTC.

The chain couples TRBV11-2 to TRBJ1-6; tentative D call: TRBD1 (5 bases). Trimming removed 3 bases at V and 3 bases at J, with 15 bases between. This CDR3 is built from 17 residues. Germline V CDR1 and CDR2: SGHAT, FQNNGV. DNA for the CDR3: TGTGCCAGCAGCTTGTTCAGGGTGGGGAGCTATAATTCACCCCTCCACTTT. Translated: CASSLFRVGSYNSPLHF. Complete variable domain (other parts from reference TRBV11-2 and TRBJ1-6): EAGVAQSPRYKIIEKRQSVAFWCNPISGHATLYWYQQILGQGPKLLIQFQNNGVVDDSQLPKDRFSAERLKGVDSTLKIQPAKLEDSAVYLCASSLFRVGSYNSPLHFGNGTRLTVT.

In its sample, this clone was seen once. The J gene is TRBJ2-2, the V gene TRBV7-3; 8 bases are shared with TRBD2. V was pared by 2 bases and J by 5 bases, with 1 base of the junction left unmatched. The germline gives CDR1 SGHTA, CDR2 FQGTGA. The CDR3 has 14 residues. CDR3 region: CASSLLAGTGELFF. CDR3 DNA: TGTGCCAGCAGCTTATTAGCGGGAACCGGGGAGCTGTTTTTT.